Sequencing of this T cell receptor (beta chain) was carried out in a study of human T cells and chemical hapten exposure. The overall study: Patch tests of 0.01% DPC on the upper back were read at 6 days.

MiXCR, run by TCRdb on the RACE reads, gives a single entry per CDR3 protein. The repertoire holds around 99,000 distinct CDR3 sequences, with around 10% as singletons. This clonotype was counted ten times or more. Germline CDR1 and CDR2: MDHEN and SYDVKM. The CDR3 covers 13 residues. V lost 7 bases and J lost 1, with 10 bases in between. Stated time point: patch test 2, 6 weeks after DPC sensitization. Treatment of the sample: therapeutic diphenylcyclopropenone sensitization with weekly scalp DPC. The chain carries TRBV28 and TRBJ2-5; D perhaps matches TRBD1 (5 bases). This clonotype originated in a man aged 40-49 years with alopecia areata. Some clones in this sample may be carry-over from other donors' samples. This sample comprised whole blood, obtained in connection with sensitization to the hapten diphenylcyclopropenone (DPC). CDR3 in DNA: TGTGCCAGCACCCCGACAGTCCAAGAGACCCAGTACTTC. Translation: CASTPTVQETQYF.